This T cell receptor (beta chain) was identified in a study of blood T cells in healthy people across ages. The CDR3 contains 14 residues. Germline assignment: CDR1 MGHDK and CDR2 SYGVNS. The V gene end was trimmed by 4 bases and the J gene end by 5 bases; junction bases not matched to a gene: 5. Each donor gave around 9.3 milliliters of peripheral blood. A second PCR of 7 to 11 cycles used a sample-barcoded 5' primer and a J-beta primer mix. TCRdb itself ran the 5' RACE reads through MiXCR, one entry per CDR3 protein. The profile shows hundreds of thousands of distinct CDR3 sequences, roughly 50% of them singletons.

The chain uses TRBV25-1 and TRBJ1-2; 9 bases line up with TRBD1. The source is a middle-aged man in good health. The material sequenced was blood. CDR3: CASSGDRAPYGYTF. As DNA, the CDR3 is TGTGCCAGCAGTGGGGACAGGGCACCTTATGGCTACACCTTC.